Given below is one T cell receptor beta chain in context. As yet, its antigen is unknown. The source of the sample is a study of response to subunit inactivated influenza vaccine. Study findings and constraints: The study's authors posited that every seasonal influenza vaccination enlists few new T cells.

The CDR3 spans 14 residues. The germline V and J ends were trimmed by 4 bases and 3 bases, with 10 bases remaining between them. CDR1 and CDR2 (germline): SGHRS, YFSETQ. TCRdb called the RT-PCR reads again in MiXCR, with one record for every CDR3 protein. Counted here are about 580,000 distinct CDR3 sequences, approximately 15% occurring once; the ten biggest clones make up 11%. Source: PBMCs from blood, taken roughly 12 days after vaccination. The chain has TRBV5-1 and TRBJ2-2; no clear D gene. The TCR comes from a man in his forties or fifties who received an inactivated influenza vaccine. The CDR3 sequence: CASSETADTGELFF. CDR3 in DNA: TGCGCCAGCAGCGAAACAGCCGACACCGGGGAGCTGTTTTTT.